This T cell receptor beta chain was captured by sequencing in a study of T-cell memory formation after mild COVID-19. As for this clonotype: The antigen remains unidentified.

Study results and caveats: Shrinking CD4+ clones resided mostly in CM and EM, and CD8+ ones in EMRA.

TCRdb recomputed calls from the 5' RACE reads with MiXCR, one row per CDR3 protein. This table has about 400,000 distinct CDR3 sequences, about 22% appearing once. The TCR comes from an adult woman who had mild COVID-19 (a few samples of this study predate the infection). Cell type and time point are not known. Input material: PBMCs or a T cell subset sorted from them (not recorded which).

CDR3 sequence: CATSERTGLNYGYTF. The DNA of the CDR3 is TGTGCCACCAGTGAAAGGACAGGACTGAACTATGGCTACACCTTC. V is TRBV24-1 and J is TRBJ1-2; 7 bases line up with TRBD1. The CDR3 has 15 residues. V was clipped by 4 bases and J by 2 bases; unmatched bases: 6. Germline loops: CDR1 KGHDR, CDR2 SFDVKD.